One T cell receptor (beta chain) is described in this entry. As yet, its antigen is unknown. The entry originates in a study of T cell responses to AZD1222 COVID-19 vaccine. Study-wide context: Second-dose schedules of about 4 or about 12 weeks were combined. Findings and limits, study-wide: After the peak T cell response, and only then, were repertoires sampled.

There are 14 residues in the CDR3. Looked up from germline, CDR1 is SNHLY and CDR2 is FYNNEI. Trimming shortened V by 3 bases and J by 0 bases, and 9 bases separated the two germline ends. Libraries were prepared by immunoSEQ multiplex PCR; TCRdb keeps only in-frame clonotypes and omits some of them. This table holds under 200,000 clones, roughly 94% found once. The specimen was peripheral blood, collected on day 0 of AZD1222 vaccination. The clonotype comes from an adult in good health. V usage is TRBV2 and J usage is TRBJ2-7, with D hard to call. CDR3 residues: CASSDVWASYEQYF. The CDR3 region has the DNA TGTGCCAGCAGTGACGTGTGGGCCTCCTACGAGCAGTACTTC.